This T cell receptor beta chain originates from a study of blood T cell repertoires in COVID-19. Study-wide context: COVID-19 samples collected from the United States, Italy and Spain covered acute and convalescent phases.

CDR1 is MNHEY, CDR2 SVGEGT, per germline. V lost 2 bases and J 7 bases, leaving 14 bases between the germline ends. This CDR3 is built from 14 residues. Produced via immunoSEQ multiplex PCR; TCRdb's table is partial and in-frame only. Among 300,000 to 400,000 clones, approximately 89% were seen once, and the ten largest hold less than 3.5%. The receptor was isolated from a woman aged 18-30 years who had recovered from COVID-19. What was sequenced was peripheral blood. The chain is built from TRBV6-2 or TRBV6-3 and TRBJ2-5; the D gene is possibly TRBD2 (6 bases). The CDR3 DNA follows: TGTGCCAGCAGTTACCTTAGCGGCCCGGGGACCCAGTACTTC. Translated: CASSYLSGPGTQYF.